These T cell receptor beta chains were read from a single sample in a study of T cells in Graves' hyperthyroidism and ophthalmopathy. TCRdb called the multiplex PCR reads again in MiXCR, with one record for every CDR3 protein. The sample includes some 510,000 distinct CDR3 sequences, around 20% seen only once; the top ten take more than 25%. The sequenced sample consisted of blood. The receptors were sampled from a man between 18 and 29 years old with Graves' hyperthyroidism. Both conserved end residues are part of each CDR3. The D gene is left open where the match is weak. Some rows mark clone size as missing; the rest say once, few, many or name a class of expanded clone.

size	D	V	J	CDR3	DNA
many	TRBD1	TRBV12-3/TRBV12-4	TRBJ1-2	CASSPPGQYYGYTF	TGTGCCAGCTCCCCCCCGGGACAGTACTATGGCTACACCTTC
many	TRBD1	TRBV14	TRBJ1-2	CASSQASGTGGIGGYTF	TGTGCCAGCAGCCAGGCCTCCGGGACAGGGGGCATTGGTGGCTACACCTTC
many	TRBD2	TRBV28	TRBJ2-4	CASSSPWTSGEDIQYF	TGTGCCAGCAGTTCCCCCTGGACTAGCGGGGAGGACATTCAGTACTTC
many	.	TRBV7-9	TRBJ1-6	CASSLERNNSPLHF	TGTGCCAGCAGCTTAGAAAGAAATAATTCACCCCTCCACTTT
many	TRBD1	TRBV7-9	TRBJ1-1	CASSFLGQGDPEAFF	TGTGCCAGCAGCTTTTTGGGACAGGGGGACCCTGAAGCTTTCTTT
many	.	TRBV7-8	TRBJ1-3	CASSLANSGNTIYF	TGTGCCAGCAGCTTAGCCAACTCTGGAAACACCATATATTTT
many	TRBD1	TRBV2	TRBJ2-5	CASSVTGGAETQYF	TGTGCCAGCAGCGTTACAGGGGGCGCGGAGACCCAGTACTTC
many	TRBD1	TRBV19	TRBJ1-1	CASSIRGRGQNTEAFF	TGTGCCAGTAGTATAAGGGGAAGGGGGCAGAACACTGAAGCTTTCTTT
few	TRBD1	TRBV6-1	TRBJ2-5	CASRGQGFSETQYF	TGTGCCAGCAGGGGACAGGGTTTTTCAGAGACCCAGTACTTC
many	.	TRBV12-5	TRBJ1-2	CASGFWGDHGYTF	TGTGCTAGTGGTTTTTGGGGGGACCATGGCTACACCTTC
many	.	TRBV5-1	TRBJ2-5	CASSLELETQYF	TGTGCCAGCAGCTTAGAGTTGGAGACCCAGTACTTC
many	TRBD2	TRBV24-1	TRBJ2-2	CATSDRSGGLLTGELFF	TGTGCCACCAGTGATCGAAGCGGGGGCCTTCTCACCGGGGAGCTGTTTTTT
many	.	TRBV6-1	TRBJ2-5	CASSPTLGETQYF	TGTGCCAGCAGCCCGACACTGGGCGAGACCCAGTACTTC
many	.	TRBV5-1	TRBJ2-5	CASAGNRQETQYF	TGCGCCAGCGCCGGGAATAGACAAGAGACCCAGTACTTC
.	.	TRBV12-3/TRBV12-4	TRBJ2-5	CASSLYLHTTQETQYF	TGTGCCAGCAGTTTATATCTCCATACTACCCAAGAGACCCAGTACTTC
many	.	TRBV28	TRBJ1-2	CASSFPGAVNGYTF	TGTGCCAGCAGTTTCCCGGGGGCAGTCAATGGCTACACCTTC
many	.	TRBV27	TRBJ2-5	CASSSEGGETQYF	TGTGCCAGCAGTTCGGAGGGAGGCGAGACCCAGTACTTC
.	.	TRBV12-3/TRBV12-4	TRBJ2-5	CASSSTWGETQYF	TGTGCCAGCAGTTCCACCTGGGGGGAGACCCAGTACTTC
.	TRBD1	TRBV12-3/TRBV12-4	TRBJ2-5	CASSLGTGVYETQYF	TGTGCCAGCAGTTTAGGGACAGGGGTATATGAGACCCAGTACTTC
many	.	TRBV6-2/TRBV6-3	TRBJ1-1	CASTPGQGRSMNTEAFF	TGTGCCAGCACCCCCGGCCAGGGCCGCTCGATGAACACTGAAGCTTTCTTT
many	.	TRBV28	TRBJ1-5	CASREGWGVPNQPQHF	TGTGCCAGCAGGGAGGGTTGGGGAGTTCCCAATCAGCCCCAGCATTTT
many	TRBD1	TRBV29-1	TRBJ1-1	CSSYGTASTEAFF	TGCAGCTCATATGGGACAGCCTCTACTGAAGCTTTCTTT
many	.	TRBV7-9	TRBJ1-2	CASSQTGTSHGYTF	TGTGCCAGCAGCCAAACCGGGACTTCGCATGGCTACACCTTC
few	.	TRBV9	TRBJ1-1	CASSVTPRMDTEAFF	TGTGCCAGCAGCGTAACTCCGAGGATGGACACTGAAGCTTTCTTT
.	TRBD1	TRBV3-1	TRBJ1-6	CASSRTGGRTLHF	TGTGCCAGCAGCCGCACAGGGGGAAGAACCCTCCACTTT
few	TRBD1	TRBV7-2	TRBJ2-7	CASSYPGQGRREQYF	TGTGCCAGCAGCTACCCGGGACAGGGTCGTCGCGAGCAGTACTTC
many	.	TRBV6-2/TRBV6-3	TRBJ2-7	CASSYNGYEQYF	TGTGCCAGCAGTTACAACGGCTACGAGCAGTACTTC
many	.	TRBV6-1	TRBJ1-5	CASSDTAVYSNQPQHF	TGTGCCAGCAGTGACACAGCTGTCTATAGCAATCAGCCCCAGCATTTT
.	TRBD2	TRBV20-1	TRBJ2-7	CSAESASGGYEQYF	TGCAGTGCCGAGTCGGCTAGCGGGGGGTACGAGCAGTACTTC
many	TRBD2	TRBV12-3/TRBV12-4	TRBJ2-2	CASSPRTSDTGELFF	TGTGCCAGCAGTCCCCGGACTAGCGACACCGGGGAGCTGTTTTTT
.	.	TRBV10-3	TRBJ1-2	CAISEKAGTPVYGYTF	TGTGCCATCAGTGAGAAAGCCGGGACACCGGTCTATGGCTACACCTTC
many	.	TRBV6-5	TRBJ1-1	CASSYSTGITEAFF	TGTGCCAGCAGTTACTCCACAGGGATCACTGAAGCTTTCTTT